Below are 19 T cell receptor beta chains sequenced from a single sample in a study of T cells in Graves' hyperthyroidism and ophthalmopathy. Amplification targeted TCR beta CDR3 regions from RNA transcripts. The study used the HTBI primer set for a first-round RT-PCR of the TCR CDR3. Using its own MiXCR run on the multiplex PCR reads, TCRdb lists one record per CDR3 protein. Among about 360,000 distinct CDR3 sequences listed, approximately 15% were seen once. The sample was blood. These TCRs come from a man aged 25 to 45 with Graves' hyperthyroidism that later progressed to Graves' ophthalmopathy.

The sample holds a few counts of this clonotype. This chain links TRBV20-1 with TRBJ1-1; 10 positions agree with TRBD1. V lost 0 bases to trimming and J lost 3 bases; unmatched junction nucleotides: 4. This CDR3 has 15 amino acids. Germline CDR1 and CDR2: DFQATT and SNEGSKA (reference sequence). CDR3 amino acids: CSARDSDRGDTEAFF. The DNA of the CDR3 is TGCAGTGCTAGAGATTCGGACAGGGGGGACACTGAAGCTTTCTTT.

There are many counts of this clonotype. This chain links TRBV5-1 with TRBJ1-2; a weak D match, TRBD1 (5 bases). Trimming stripped 4 bases from V and 2 bases from J, with 12 bases between. CDR3 length: 14 residues. The germline V gene encodes CDR1 SGHRS and CDR2 YFSETQ. The CDR3 sequence is CASSVRDGNYGYTF. The CDR3 DNA reads TGCGCCAGCAGCGTCCGGGACGGCAACTATGGCTACACCTTC.

In its sample, this clonotype was seen many times. The J gene is TRBJ2-5, the V gene TRBV20-1; 9 bases map to TRBD2. Germline V gene sequence: CDR1 DFQATT, CDR2 SNEGSKA (reference sequence). The CDR3 spans 14 residues. Trimming at V came to 2 bases and at J to 4 bases, leaving 5 bases not matched to a gene. The CDR3 coding sequence is TGCAGTGCTAGACGTAGCGGGGGTGGAGAGACCCAGTACTTC. Translated: CSARRSGGGETQYF.

This clonotype was observed a few times. The chain is built from TRBV12-3 or TRBV12-4 and TRBJ2-5; tentative D call: TRBD1 (5 bases). V dropped 2 bases and J dropped 5 bases, with 12 bases sitting between them. The CDR3 is 14 amino acids. CDR3 DNA: TGTGCCAGCAGTTTAACAGGACCCGCGGAGACCCAGTACTTC. As protein: CASSLTGPAETQYF.

This clonotype was seen many times. The chain links TRBV7-9 to TRBJ2-7; D ambiguous. Germline assignment: CDR1 SEHNR and CDR2 FQNEAQ (reference sequence). Trimming shortened V by 3 bases and J by 4 bases, and 7 bases separated the two germline ends. The CDR3 extends over 12 amino acids. The CDR3 sequence is CASSFTSYEQYF. In DNA, the CDR3 is TGTGCCAGCAGCTTTACATCGTACGAGCAGTACTTC.

This clonotype was found many times. The rearrangement joins TRBV20-1 to TRBJ2-7, with 7 bases that match TRBD1. CDR3 length: 11 amino acids. The ends lost 3 bases at V and 6 bases at J; junction bases unmatched: 2. Germline V CDR1 and CDR2: DFQATT, SNEGSKA (reference sequence). The CDR3, as DNA: TGCAGTGCTAGGGGACAGTCCGAGCAGTACTTC. Translated, it gives CSARGQSEQYF.

The chain is built from TRBV6-1 and TRBJ1-3; D is uncertain. CDR3 length: 12 residues. Per germline, CDR1 MNHNS and CDR2 SASEGT. The germline V and J ends were trimmed by 1 base and 7 bases, with 5 bases remaining between them. The CDR3 DNA reads TGTGCCAGCAGTGAAGGCGATAACACCATATATTTT. Residues: CASSEGDNTIYF.

The table lists this clonotype with a few counts. This chain links TRBV11-3 with TRBJ2-1; the D is unclear. The ends were cut back, 1 base at V and 6 bases at J, with 7 bases in the middle. This CDR3 is 13 amino acids long. In germline, CDR1 is SGHNT, CDR2 YENEEA. The CDR3 bases are TGTGCCAGCAGCTTAGTAGTTGTCAATGAGCAGTTCTTC. This codes for CASSLVVVNEQFF.

V and J are TRBV7-9 and TRBJ2-2, with a tentative D call TRBD1 (5 bases). Between the trimmed V and J ends, which lost 5 bases and 4 bases, there was a span of 23 bases. The germline V gene encodes CDR1 SEHNR and CDR2 FQNEAQ (reference sequence). The length of the CDR3 is 18 residues. CDR3 DNA sequence: TGTGCCAGCAGCACTCAGGTGCAGGGCTCAGCCTTCACCGGGGAGCTGTTTTTT. It yields the protein CASSTQVQGSAFTGELFF.

This clonotype was counted ten times or more. The J gene is TRBJ1-4, the V gene TRBV6-1, with 8 positions matching TRBD1. Germline CDR1 is MNHNS and CDR2 is SASEGT. This CDR3 contains 15 residues. The trim removed 1 base at V and 4 bases at J, leaving 2 bases unmatched. CDR3 residues: CASSEGTGINEKLFF. The CDR3 DNA reads as TGTGCCAGCAGTGAAGGGACAGGGATTAATGAAAAACTGTTTTTT.

This clonotype was observed at least ten times. The rearrangement uses TRBV15 and TRBJ2-2; 7 nucleotides align to TRBD1. The CDR3 consists of 14 residues. V lost 6 bases to trimming and J lost 3 bases; unmatched junction nucleotides: 4. CDR1 and CDR2 from the germline V gene are LNHNV and YYDKDF (reference sequence). The CDR3 loop is CATRRGPDTGELFF. The DNA for the CDR3 is TGTGCCACCAGAAGGGGGCCCGACACCGGGGAGCTGTTTTTT.

In this sample, this clonotype turned up a few times. V is TRBV12-3 or TRBV12-4 and J is TRBJ2-1, with 9 bases lining up with TRBD2. V shed 3 bases and J 4 bases; nucleotides not matched to a gene: 4. The CDR3 sequence is 15 residues long. CDR3 protein: CASSFPSGAYNEQFF. The DNA of the CDR3 is TGTGCCAGCAGTTTCCCTAGCGGGGCATACAATGAGCAGTTCTTC.

There are a few counts of this clonotype. V and J are TRBV18 and TRBJ1-2; 7 positions match TRBD1. CDR3 size: 13 residues. Germline V lookup: CDR1 KGHSH, CDR2 LQKENI. V lost 2 bases and J lost 7; bases outside the gene matches: 4. CDR3 protein: CASSPDRAGGYTF. The CDR3 DNA follows: TGTGCCAGCTCACCAGACAGGGCGGGTGGCTACACCTTC.

The chain has TRBV4-1 and TRBJ1-1; 9 bases map to TRBD1. The V gene's germline CDR1 is MGHRA and CDR2 YSYEKL. The V and J ends lost 2 bases and 4 bases, in that order; junction bases with no gene match: 5. CDR3 size: 15 residues. The CDR3 here is CASSQRQGGGTEAFF. The CDR3, as DNA: TGCGCCAGCAGCCAACGACAGGGGGGGGGCACTGAAGCTTTCTTT.

The V call is TRBV7-9, the J call TRBJ1-3; D is unclear. Germline CDR1 is SEHNR and CDR2 is FQNEAQ (reference sequence). The CDR3 sequence is 14 residues long. Trimming removed 3 bases from V and 4 bases from J, with 10 bases in between. CDR3 sequence: CASSFLRAGNTIYF. In nucleotides, the CDR3 is TGTGCCAGCAGCTTTCTTCGGGCGGGAAACACCATATATTTT.

The V call is TRBV30, the J call TRBJ1-2, with TRBD1 identical over 7 bases. The V segment lost 4 bases and the J segment 3 bases; nucleotides outside the gene matches: 5. Germline V gene sequence: CDR1 GTSNPN, CDR2 SVGIG (reference sequence). This CDR3 region has 13 residues. CDR3 region: CAWKRGLDYGYTF. The CDR3 DNA follows: TGTGCCTGGAAAAGGGGGCTTGACTATGGCTACACCTTC.

CDR3 bases: TGTGCCAGCAGCTTAGAGTGCAGGGTGAATTCACCCCTCCACTTT. It encodes CASSLECRVNSPLHF. The chain employs TRBV11-3 and TRBJ1-6, with D tentatively TRBD1 (5 bases). The CDR3 contains 15 residues. V dropped 0 bases and J dropped 7 bases, with 10 bases sitting between them. Germline CDR1 is SGHNT and CDR2 is YENEEA. The entire variable domain, with the rest obtained from reference TRBV11-3 and TRBJ1-6, is as follows: EAGVVQSPRYKIIEKKQPVAFWCNPISGHNTLYWYLQNLGQGPELLIRYENEEAVDDSQLPKDRFSAERLKGVDSTLKIQPAELGDSAVYLCASSLECRVNSPLHFGNGTRLTVT.

In regard to this clonotype: A single base separates this from a much larger clone, so it may be a read error. V gene TRBV30 combines with J gene TRBJ1-1; D is unclear. V gave up 3 bases and J gave up 6 bases, with 14 bases separating them. The germline CDR1 and CDR2 sequences are GTSNPN and SVGIG (reference sequence). The length of the CDR3 is 13 residues. The CDR3 is CAWRVGVWAEAFF. For the CDR3, the DNA is TGTGCCTGGAGGGTGGGTGTGTGGGCTGAAGCTTTCTTT.

This clonotype appeared a few times. The chain carries TRBV6-1 and TRBJ2-2, with unresolved D. V lost 11 bases and J lost 7, with 8 bases in between. The CDR3 extends over 10 amino acids. Germline loops: CDR1 MNHNS, CDR2 SASEGT. CDR3 residues: CAQQGGELFF. Here the CDR3 DNA reads TGTGCCCAACAAGGCGGGGAGCTGTTTTTT.